Shown below are 31 T cell receptor beta chains from a single sample sequenced in a study of T cell clonality in common variable immunodeficiency. Using immunoSEQ multiplex PCR, the repertoire was profiled, and TCRdb retains in-frame clones only, with some absent. Recorded here are about 40,000 clones, none singletons. Sequencing input: peripheral blood mononuclear cells. Receptors originate from a person aged 18 to 69 in good health.

This clone was seen repeatedly, ten times or more. The CDR3 region is CASNQRTGAYEQYF. The DNA read from the CDR3 is TGTGCCAGTAACCAAAGGACAGGGGCGTACGAG. The chain employs TRBV19 and TRBJ2-7, with 9 bases that match TRBD1. The CDR3 end lies 3 residues beyond the end of the read and is filled in from the germline J gene. From germline, CDR1 is LNHDA and CDR2 SQIVND (reference sequence). The CDR3 sequence is 14 residues long. V lost 7 bases and J lost 4; bases outside the gene matches: 8.

Ten or more counts support this clone. The read terminates 3 residues before the CDR3 end, so the remaining end is supplied by the germline J gene. This chain links TRBV18 with TRBJ2-7; 8 bases line up with TRBD1. CDR1 and CDR2 (germline): KGHSH, LQKENI. V shed 4 bases and J 5 bases; nucleotides not matched to a gene: 1. The CDR3 is 12 residues long. Here the CDR3 reads CASSQGQDEQYF. The CDR3 DNA, read in part, is TGTGCCAGCTCACAGGGACAGGACGAG.

This clone was seen many times. The sequence runs out 3 residues before the end of the CDR3; the remainder is reconstructed from the germline J gene. This chain uses TRBV20-1 with TRBJ1-2, with a possible D match to TRBD1 (5 bases). There are 15 residues in the CDR3. The V gene lost 6 bases and the J gene lost 0 bases, with 17 bases spanning the gap. Germline lookup yields CDR1 DFQATT and CDR2 SNEGSKA (reference sequence). CDR3 DNA, as far as it was read: TGCAGTGCCCGCGAAAAAGAGACAGCTAACTATGGC. It codes for CSAREKETANYG. The whole CDR3 is CSAREKETANYGYTF.

In this sample, this clone turned up many times. The read gets to within 3 residues of the CDR3 end, and the germline J gene fills in the rest. The rearrangement links TRBV6-2 or TRBV6-3 to TRBJ2-2; TRBD2 matches at 8 bases. This CDR3 spans 14 amino acids. J gave up 4 bases and V 7 bases, and 5 bases lay outside the gene matches. CDR1 and CDR2 (germline): MNHEY, SVGEGT. CDR3 bases read: TGTGCCAGCACGGTAGCGGGGACCACCGGGGAG. Translated, it gives CASTVAGTTGE. The full CDR3 reads CASTVAGTTGELFF.

The table lists this clone with many counts. With the read ending 3 residues before the CDR3 end, the germline J gene is used to fill in that end. The rearrangement uses TRBV6-4 and TRBJ1-1, with TRBD1 matching 9 bases. J lost 1 base, V lost 5 bases, and 2 bases had no gene match. Germline V CDR1 and CDR2: MRHNA, SNTAGT. This CDR3 has 14 amino acids. Incomplete CDR3 DNA: TGTGCCAGCAGTAGGACAGGGGAGAACACTGAA. Amino acids: CASSRTGENTE. The full CDR3 protein is CASSRTGENTEAFF.

This clone was found a few times. The read comes to an end 3 residues before the CDR3 does, leaving the germline J gene to fill in the end. This chain connects TRBV7-9 to TRBJ1-2; D is ambiguous. The germline CDR1 and CDR2 sequences are SEHNR and FQNEAQ (reference sequence). The CDR3 length is 14 residues. CDR3 amino acids: CASSPRHRYNDYTF. CDR3 bases read: TGTGCCAGCAGCCCAAGACATCGATACAATGAC. Full variable domain (missing parts from reference TRBV7-9 and TRBJ1-2): DTGVSQNPRHKITKRGQNVTFRCDPISEHNRLYWYRQTLGQGPEFLTYFQNEAQLEKSRLLSDRFSAERPKGSFSTLEIQRTEQGDSAMYLCASSPRHRYNDYTFGSGTRLTVV.

This clone was observed at least ten times. The DNA ends 3 residues before the CDR3 does, and the rest of the CDR3 is filled in from the germline J gene. V and J are TRBV20-1 and TRBJ2-3; a possible D gene is TRBD2 (6 bases). CDR1 DFQATT and CDR2 SNEGSKA come from the germline V gene (reference sequence). The CDR3 contains 18 residues. V lost 0 bases, J lost 4 bases, and 23 bases lay in between. CDR3 in amino acids: CSARDSRLSGRGPDTQYF. The part of the CDR3 DNA that was read is TGCAGTGCTAGAGATTCTCGGTTGAGCGGGCGGGGACCAGATACG.

This clone was recorded at least ten times. The sequenced part of the CDR3 DNA is TGTGCCAGCAGCAAAGGGACAGGCGGATCCTACGAG. Amino acid sequence: CASSKGTGGSYE. The entire CDR3 is CASSKGTGGSYEQYF. The rearrangement links TRBV9 to TRBJ2-7; 8 nucleotides match TRBD1. Read coverage stops 3 residues before the CDR3 terminus; the germline J gene supplies the remainder. From germline, CDR1 is SGDLS and CDR2 YYNGEE. Losses at the gene ends were 4 bases for V and 1 base for J; bases not matched to a gene: 7. The CDR3 is made up of 15 amino acids.

The sample holds many counts of this clone. With the read ending 3 residues before the CDR3 end, the germline J gene is used to fill in that end. V gene TRBV5-6 combines with J gene TRBJ2-4, with a possible D match to TRBD2 (7 bases). Per germline, CDR1 SGHDT and CDR2 YYEEEE. V was pared by 0 bases and J by 8 bases, with 15 bases between. This CDR3 is 15 amino acids long. This CDR3 reads CASSLARGAGDIQYF. The CDR3 bases that were read are TGTGCCAGCAGCTTGGCTCGGGGGGCTGGGGACATT.

This clone was observed at least ten times. The read halts 3 residues ahead of the CDR3 end, with the missing end drawn from the germline J gene. This chain uses TRBV12-3 or TRBV12-4 with TRBJ2-7, with 9 bases aligning to TRBD2. CDR3 length: 19 residues. The V and J ends lost 0 bases and 0 bases, in that order; junction bases with no gene match: 12. The DNA read from the CDR3 is TGTGCCAGCAGTTTAGCAACTTTGACCGGGACTAGCATCTCCTACGAG. Amino acids: CASSLATLTGTSISYE. The whole CDR3 protein is CASSLATLTGTSISYEQYF.

This clone was counted ten times or more. The sequence runs out 3 residues before the end of the CDR3; the remainder is reconstructed from the germline J gene. This chain connects TRBV19 to TRBJ2-2, with 7 bases matching TRBD1. With V trimmed by 10 bases and J by 3 bases, 8 bases remained unmatched. The CDR3 loop spans 14 amino acids. The germline gives CDR1 LNHDA, CDR2 SQIVND (reference sequence). CDR3 sequence: CAIRRTGDTGELFF. The CDR3 bases that were read are TGTGCCATTAGGAGGACAGGTGACACCGGGGAG.

In its sample, this clone was seen many times. The CDR3 is cut off 3 residues early in the read; its end comes from the germline J gene. The chain recombines TRBV7-6 with TRBJ2-1, with D tentatively TRBD1 (6 bases). The V gene lost 4 bases and the J gene lost 4 bases, with 11 bases spanning the gap. The CDR3 consists of 14 residues. Germline V lookup: CDR1 SGHVS, CDR2 FNYEAQ. The CDR3 region is CASSYGDTYNEQFF. The CDR3 DNA, read in part, is TGTGCCAGCAGCTATGGGGACACATACAATGAG.

This clone has more than one count but fewer than ten. The sequenced part of the CDR3 DNA is TGTGCCAGCAGCTTCGGGCCTCCGGGACAGGGG. Protein: CASSFGPPGQG. The complete CDR3 protein is CASSFGPPGQGLFF. V usage is TRBV11-2 and J usage is TRBJ2-2; 9 nucleotides match TRBD1. The read ends 3 residues before the CDR3 terminus; that terminus is restored from the germline J gene. Germline V lookup: CDR1 SGHAT, CDR2 FQNNGV. The CDR3 has 14 amino acids.

Notes on this clone: The read falls 3 residues short of the CDR3 end, and the missing part is taken from the germline J gene. The genes are TRBV4-2 and TRBJ2-7, with 10 positions matching TRBD1. The V gene end was trimmed by 2 bases and the J gene end by 2 bases; junction bases not matched to a gene: 3. This CDR3 is 15 amino acids long. Germline values: CDR1 LGHNA, CDR2 YNFKEQ. CDR3 in amino acids: CASSQMGQGPYEQYF. CDR3 DNA, as far as it was read: TGTGCCAGCAGCCAAATGGGACAGGGGCCCTACGAG.

This clone has ten or more counts. The read terminates 3 residues ahead of where the CDR3 ends, so the germline J gene completes it. The chain links TRBV29-1 to TRBJ1-5, with 10 bases identical to TRBD1. Germline-derived CDR1 and CDR2 are SQVTM and ANQGSEA. The length of the CDR3 is 14 residues. V lost 1 base to trimming and J lost 4 bases; unmatched junction nucleotides: 1. The DNA read from the CDR3 is TGCAGCGTTGAAGGGACAGGGGGAAATCAGCCC. Translating it yields CSVEGTGGNQP. The CDR3 in its entirety is CSVEGTGGNQPQHF.

This clone was observed at least ten times. The read gets to within 3 residues of the CDR3 end, and the germline J gene fills in the rest. The chain combines TRBV20-1 with TRBJ1-6; D possibly corresponds to TRBD1 (5 bases). The CDR3 spans 15 residues. Looked up from germline, CDR1 is DFQATT and CDR2 is SNEGSKA (reference sequence). V was cut by 4 bases and J by 0 bases, with 10 bases left in between. The CDR3 reads CSATRVNSYNSPLHF. The covered CDR3 bases are TGCAGTGCTACCAGGGTAAACTCCTATAATTCACCC.

The table lists this clone with many counts. The CDR3 end falls 3 residues outside the read, so it is completed with the germline J gene. V is TRBV5-8 and J is TRBJ1-3; D unresolved. V dropped 4 bases and J dropped 2 bases, with 7 bases sitting between them. In germline, CDR1 is SGHTS, CDR2 YDEGEE. The length of the CDR3 is 13 residues. This CDR3 reads CASSPVPGNTIYF. The CDR3 bases that were read are TGTGCCAGCAGCCCTGTCCCTGGAAACACC.

This clone was observed many times. The CDR3 end lies 3 residues beyond the end of the read and is filled in from the germline J gene. The chain recombines TRBV7-2 with TRBJ2-3, with 11 bases that match TRBD2. With V trimmed by 5 bases and J by 0 bases, 1 base remained unmatched. The germline V gene encodes CDR1 SGHTA and CDR2 FQGNSA. The CDR3 has 15 amino acids. CDR3 DNA, as far as it was read: TGTGCCAGCAGCCGACTAGCGGGGAGCACAGATACG. Its translation: CASSRLAGSTDT. The full CDR3 protein reads CASSRLAGSTDTQYF. Filled out from reference TRBV7-2 and TRBJ2-3, the complete variable domain reads GAGVSQSPSNKVTEKGKDVELRCDPISGHTALYWYRQSLGQGLEFLIYFQGNSAPDKSGLPSDRFSAERTGGSVSTLTIQRTQQEDSAVYLCASSRLAGSTDTQYFGPGTRLTVL.

At least ten counts were recorded for this clone. The read comes to an end 3 residues before the CDR3 does, leaving the germline J gene to fill in the end. The chain recombines TRBV4-1 with TRBJ2-3; TRBD2 agrees at 8 bases. CDR1 and CDR2 (germline): MGHRA, YSYEKL. The CDR3 has 15 amino acids. Losses at the gene ends were 1 base for V and 6 bases for J; bases not matched to a gene: 6. The CDR3 here is CASSQGRTSWDTQYF. CDR3 DNA (partial): TGCGCCAGCAGCCAAGGCCGGACTAGCTGGGATACG.

Turning to this clone: The read halts 3 residues ahead of the CDR3 end, with the missing end drawn from the germline J gene. The genes are TRBV7-9 and TRBJ1-4; D gene unclear. This CDR3 region has 13 residues. Germline V gene lookup returns CDR1 SEHNR and CDR2 FQNEAQ (reference sequence). With 3 bases removed from V and 10 bases from J, the gap between germline ends came to 12 bases. This CDR3 reads CASSFGPSGKLFF. CDR3 bases read: TGTGCCAGCAGCTTCGGTCCATCAGGAAAA. Looking up the rest from reference TRBV7-9 and TRBJ1-4 gives the full variable domain: DTGVSQNPRHKITKRGQNVTFRCDPISEHNRLYWYRQTLGQGPEFLTYFQNEAQLEKSRLLSDRFSAERPKGSFSTLEIQRTEQGDSAMYLCASSFGPSGKLFFGSGTQLSVL.

This clone occurred a few times. The read falls 3 residues short of the CDR3 end, and the missing part is taken from the germline J gene. The chain links TRBV19 to TRBJ1-2; TRBD1 aligns across 8 bases. The CDR3 length is 13 residues. CDR1 and CDR2 (germline): LNHDA, SQIVND (reference sequence). The sequenced CDR3 bases are TGTGCCACGAGTCGGGACAGGAGAAGGGGC. The encoded protein is CATSRDRRRG. The entire CDR3 reads CATSRDRRRGYTF.

This clone was detected only a few times. The CDR3 end lies 3 residues beyond the end of the read and is filled in from the germline J gene. The chain has TRBV5-1 and TRBJ2-3; TRBD2 agrees at 7 bases. CDR1 is SGHRS and CDR2 is YFSETQ in the germline V gene. The CDR3 covers 16 residues. Losses at the gene ends were 4 bases for V and 6 bases for J; bases not matched to a gene: 14. Partial CDR3 DNA: TGCGCCAGCAGCCGGGGGAGAGTGGCGGGAGACGATACG. Protein product: CASSRGRVAGDDT. The CDR3 in full is CASSRGRVAGDDTQYF.

The table lists this clone with many counts. The observed sequence ends 3 residues before the CDR3 terminus, with the missing tail filled in from the germline J gene. The chain links TRBV20-1 to TRBJ2-5, with 7 bases aligning to TRBD2. Germline CDR1 DFQATT, CDR2 SNEGSKA (reference sequence). The ends lost 6 bases at V and 5 bases at J; junction bases unmatched: 9. CDR3 length: 13 residues. The sequenced CDR3 bases are TGCAGTGCCACCCAACTAGCGCGGGAGACC. Its translation is CSATQLARET. The full CDR3 sequence reads CSATQLARETQYF.

There are a few counts of this clone. The sequenced fragment ends 3 residues before the CDR3 boundary, so the rest is inferred from the germline J gene. This chain joins TRBV5-6 and TRBJ2-1; a weak D match, TRBD1 (7 bases). The CDR3 spans 15 residues. The ends were cut back, 1 base at V and 2 bases at J, with 10 bases in the middle. Germline CDR1 is SGHDT and CDR2 is YYEEEE. The CDR3 reads CASSLPGGTYNEQFF. The sequenced CDR3 bases are TGTGCCAGCAGCTTGCCAGGGGGGACCTACAATGAG.

At least ten counts were recorded for this clone. Read data end 3 residues before the CDR3 end; the end is taken from the germline J gene. This chain uses TRBV13 with TRBJ1-1; tentatively, D is TRBD1 (5 bases). The germline V gene encodes CDR1 PRHDT and CDR2 FYEKMQ (reference sequence). This CDR3 has 16 residues. V shed 0 bases and J shed 3 bases, with 14 bases lying between them. The CDR3: CASSLGRRVSDTEAFF. The part of the CDR3 DNA that was read is TGTGCCAGCAGCTTAGGACGCAGGGTTTCGGACACTGAA.

This clone has ten or more counts. The read comes to an end 3 residues before the CDR3 does, leaving the germline J gene to fill in the end. The chain joins TRBV19 to TRBJ2-3; D might be TRBD2 (6 bases). V dropped 1 base and J dropped 0 bases, with 11 bases sitting between them. CDR1 and CDR2 from the germline V gene are LNHDA and SQIVND (reference sequence). The CDR3 spans 16 residues. The CDR3 bases that were read are TGTGCCAGTAGTATAGTACGGGGGACTAGCACAGATACG. This translates into CASSIVRGTSTDT. The full-length CDR3 reads as CASSIVRGTSTDTQYF. Full variable domain (outside the CDR3, taken from reference TRBV19 and TRBJ2-3): DGGITQSPKYLFRKEGQNVTLSCEQNLNHDAMYWYRQDPGQGLRLIYYSQIVNDFQKGDIAEGYSVSREKKESFPLTVTSAQKNPTAFYLCASSIVRGTSTDTQYFGPGTRLTVL.

In this sample, this clone turned up many times. Read sequence stops 3 residues before the CDR3 end, and the germline J gene provides the missing end. The rearrangement joins TRBV2 to TRBJ1-2, with D perhaps matching TRBD1 (6 bases). Germline V lookup: CDR1 SNHLY, CDR2 FYNNEI. The CDR3 extends over 15 amino acids. V was shortened by 8 bases and J by 4 bases, with 20 bases between the two germline ends. The DNA read from the CDR3 is TGTGCCAGCGGGAACAGGGAGGAGGCCGTCTATGGC. This translates into CASGNREEAVYG. The full CDR3 sequence reads CASGNREEAVYGYTF.

This clone was found many times. At one boundary the junction diverges from the germline segment, which might be a read error. Read data end 3 residues before the CDR3 end; the end is taken from the germline J gene. The rearrangement links TRBV11-2 to TRBJ2-1, with 7 nucleotides matching TRBD1. This CDR3 contains 15 residues. Germline V gene data show CDR1 as SGHAT and CDR2 as FQNNGV. CDR3 protein: CASNLKTGTYNEQFF. CDR3 DNA (partial): TGTGCCAGCAACTTAAAGACAGGGACCTACAATGAG. The variable domain in full, with the rest retrieved from reference TRBV11-2 and TRBJ2-1, is EAGVAQSPRYKIIEKRQSVAFWCNPISGHATLYWYQQILGQGPKLLIQFQNNGVVDDSQLPKDRFSAERLKGVDSTLKIQPAKLEDSAVYLCASNLKTGTYNEQFFGPGTRLTVL.

In this sample, this clone turned up many times. The CDR3 end falls 3 residues outside the read, so it is completed with the germline J gene. The gene calls are TRBV19 and TRBJ1-6; D is undetermined. V lost 6 bases, J lost 6 bases, and 15 bases lay in between. This CDR3 is 15 amino acids long. Germline V gives CDR1 LNHDA, CDR2 SQIVND (reference sequence). This CDR3 reads CASSYRLPGNSPLHF. CDR3 DNA, as far as it was read: TGTGCCAGTAGCTATCGATTGCCCGGTAATTCACCC.

This clone has a count of ten or more. Read coverage stops 3 residues before the CDR3 terminus; the germline J gene supplies the remainder. The V and J genes are TRBV10-3 and TRBJ2-5; possibly TRBD1 for D (6 bases). Per the germline V gene, CDR1 is ENHRY and CDR2 is SYGVKD. The CDR3 spans 14 residues. The V end lost 4 bases, the J end lost 3 bases, and 12 bases lay between the germline ends. The CDR3 region is CAISGTAMEETQYF. The sequenced CDR3 bases are TGTGCCATCAGTGGGACAGCCATGGAAGAGACC.

Many counts were recorded for this clone. The read comes to an end 3 residues before the CDR3 does, leaving the germline J gene to fill in the end. The rearrangement links TRBV24-1 to TRBJ2-5, with D possibly matching TRBD1 (6 bases). The CDR3 runs to 17 residues. Trimming took 4 bases from V and 0 from J, leaving 17 bases between them. Per germline, CDR1 KGHDR and CDR2 SFDVKD. The sequenced CDR3 bases are TGTGCCACCAGTGACGGCACACAGGGCGCGTACCAAGAGACC. Protein: CATSDGTQGAYQET. The CDR3 in full is CATSDGTQGAYQETQYF.